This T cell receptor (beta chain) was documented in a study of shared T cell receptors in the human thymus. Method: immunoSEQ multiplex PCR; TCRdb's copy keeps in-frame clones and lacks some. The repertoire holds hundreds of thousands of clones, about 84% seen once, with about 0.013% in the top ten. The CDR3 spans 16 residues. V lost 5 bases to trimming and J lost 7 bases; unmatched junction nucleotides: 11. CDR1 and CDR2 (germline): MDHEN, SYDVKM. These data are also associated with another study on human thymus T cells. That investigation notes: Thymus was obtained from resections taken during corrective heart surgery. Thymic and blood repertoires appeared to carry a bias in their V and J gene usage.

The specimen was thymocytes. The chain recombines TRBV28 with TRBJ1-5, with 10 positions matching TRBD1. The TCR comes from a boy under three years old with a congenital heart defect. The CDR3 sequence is CASSPRQGAKRQPQHF. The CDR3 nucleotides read TGTGCCAGCAGTCCTCGACAGGGGGCAAAGAGACAGCCCCAGCATTTT.